What follows are 14 T cell receptor beta chains derived from one specimen sequenced in a study of T cells in women clearing cervical HPV infection. Clones were read by immunoSEQ multiplex PCR, and TCRdb kept only the in-frame ones, dropping some. The sample table sets out around 25,000 clones. Material: blood buffy coat. All receptors come from a woman between 18 and 70 years old with a cervical HPV16 infection that either progressed to CIN3+ or cleared (not recorded which).

For this clone: The read is 3 residues too short to cover the CDR3 end, so that end is filled in from the germline J gene. The rearrangement uses TRBV19 and TRBJ2-7, with a tentative D call TRBD2 (6 bases). This CDR3 contains 16 residues. Germline values: CDR1 LNHDA, CDR2 SQIVND (reference sequence). Between the trimmed V and J ends, which lost 5 bases and 0 bases, there was a span of 17 bases. The sequenced CDR3 bases are TGTGCCAGTAGTCCTCACGTAGCGGAGAGCTCCTACGAG. Translating gives CASSPHVAESSYE. The full CDR3 protein reads CASSPHVAESSYEQYF.

Comment on this clone: The sample contains more than one DNA sequence encoding this CDR3. The CDR3 here is CASSEVTGGPYEQYF. The CDR3 DNA, read in part, is TGTGCCAGCAGTGAAGTGACAGGGGGACCCTACGAG. The gene calls are TRBV6-1 and TRBJ2-7, with 9 bases lining up with TRBD1. With the read ending 3 residues before the CDR3 end, the germline J gene is used to fill in that end. J gave up 2 bases and V 1 base, and 3 bases lay outside the gene matches. The CDR3 sequence is 15 residues long. Germline V lookup: CDR1 MNHNS, CDR2 SASEGT.

Notes on this clone: With the read ending 3 residues before the CDR3 end, the germline J gene is used to fill in that end. The V gene is TRBV3-1 (or the pseudogene TRBV3-2), the J gene TRBJ2-7; D is ambiguous. The CDR3 has 13 amino acids. The V gene lost 0 bases and the J gene lost 5 bases, with 8 bases spanning the gap. Germline-derived CDR1 and CDR2 are LGHDT and YNNKEL (reference sequence). The DNA read from the CDR3 is TGTGCCAGCAGCCAAGAGAATAGTGACGAG. Protein: CASSQENSDE. The whole CDR3 protein reads CASSQENSDEQYF.

Notes on this clone: The observed sequence ends 3 residues before the CDR3 terminus, with the missing tail filled in from the germline J gene. This chain joins TRBV5-4 and TRBJ2-3, with D perhaps TRBD1 (6 bases). CDR3 size: 15 residues. CDR1 is SGHNT, CDR2 YYREEE, per germline (reference sequence). The germline V and J ends were trimmed by 3 bases and 0 bases, with 11 bases remaining between them. CDR3 in amino acids: CASSYGQTSTDTQYF. The covered CDR3 bases are TGTGCCAGCAGCTACGGACAGACTAGCACAGATACG.

CDR3 region: CAIGTSGSRDNEQFF. The covered CDR3 bases are TGTGCCATCGGGACTAGCGGGAGTCGGGACAATGAG. This chain joins TRBV7-9 and TRBJ2-1; 14 bases are shared with TRBD2. The read terminates 3 residues ahead of where the CDR3 ends, so the germline J gene completes it. With V trimmed by 10 bases and J by 5 bases, 7 bases remained unmatched. This CDR3 spans 15 amino acids. Germline values: CDR1 SEHNR, CDR2 FQNEAQ (reference sequence).

Note on this clone: The observed sequence ends 3 residues before the CDR3 terminus, with the missing tail filled in from the germline J gene. The chain is built from TRBV7-3 and TRBJ1-4; 9 nucleotides agree with TRBD1. The CDR3 length is 15 residues. The V gene's germline CDR1 is SGHTA and CDR2 FQGTGA. The part of the CDR3 DNA that was read is TGTGCCAGAACCTCAGGGACAGGGTCAATTCACCCA. This sequence encodes CARTSGTGSIHP. The entire CDR3 protein reads CARTSGTGSIHPLFF. Variable domain in full (rest from reference TRBV7-3 and TRBJ1-4): GAGVSQTPSNKVTEKGKYVELRCDPISGHTALYWYRQSLGQGPEFLIYFQGTGAADDSGLPNDRFFAVRPEGSVSTLKIQRTERGDSAVYLCARTSGTGSIHPLFFGSGTQLSVL.

To note about this clone: The CDR3 goes on 3 residues after the read ends, and that part is filled in from the germline J gene. The chain links TRBV7-2 to TRBJ2-1; possibly TRBD2 for D (5 bases). This CDR3 comprises 15 residues. Germline assignment: CDR1 SGHTA and CDR2 FQGNSA. V gave up 1 base and J gave up 9 bases, with 16 bases separating them. The covered CDR3 bases are TGTGCCAGCAGCTTAGGTCTTGGACTCCCCACTGAG. This translates into CASSLGLGLPTE. The whole CDR3 reads CASSLGLGLPTEQFF.

This chain's CDR3 is CASKNDQGAYEYTF. CDR3 bases read: TGTGCCAGCAAAAACGACCAGGGAGCCTACGAG. V gene TRBV6-2 or TRBV6-3 combines with J gene TRBJ1-2; weak D call: TRBD1 (5 bases). The read comes to an end 3 residues before the CDR3 does, leaving the germline J gene to fill in the end. The CDR3 consists of 14 residues. The germline V gene encodes CDR1 MNHEY and CDR2 SVGEGT.

Points on this clone: The read falls 3 residues short of the CDR3 end, and the missing part is taken from the germline J gene. The V gene is TRBV18, the J gene TRBJ2-3; 7 positions agree with TRBD1. This CDR3 is 14 amino acids long. Germline V lookup: CDR1 KGHSH, CDR2 LQKENI. The CDR3 sequence is CASSQQGYQETQYF. The CDR3 DNA, read in part, is TGTGCCAGCTCACAACAGGGGTACCAAGAGACG.

As regards this clone: The read terminates 3 residues before the CDR3 end, so the remaining end is supplied by the germline J gene. The chain links TRBV29-1 to TRBJ1-1, with a weak D call TRBD1 (5 bases). V was cut by 7 bases and J by 3 bases, with 15 bases left in between. Germline V gene data show CDR1 as SQVTM and CDR2 as ANQGSEA. The CDR3 contains 13 residues. The CDR3 here is CSATGALYTEAFF. The sequenced CDR3 bases are TGCAGCGCCACAGGCGCCCTTTACACTGAA.

As for this clone: The CDR3 end falls 3 residues outside the read, so it is completed with the germline J gene. The chain has TRBV6-2 or TRBV6-3 and TRBJ1-1; 7 bases fit TRBD1. Losses at the gene ends were 2 bases for V and 4 bases for J; bases not matched to a gene: 7. The CDR3 contains 15 residues. Germline V gives CDR1 MNHEY, CDR2 SVGEGT. The CDR3 sequence is CASSYADRDRTEAFF. Incomplete CDR3 DNA: TGTGCCAGCAGTTACGCCGACAGGGATCGCACTGAA.

Remarks on this clone: Sequencing ends 3 residues short of the CDR3 end; the germline J gene provides the rest. This sequence joins TRBV20-1 and TRBJ2-2, with D unclear. Germline values: CDR1 DFQATT, CDR2 SNEGSKA (reference sequence). V was pared by 6 bases and J by 9 bases, with 14 bases between. The CDR3 covers 12 residues. The CDR3: CSALTDNRELFF. The sequenced part of the CDR3 DNA is TGCAGTGCCCTAACTGATAACCGGGAG.

Comment on this clone: Coverage ceases 3 residues before the CDR3 finishes, and the germline J gene fills in the end. The chain carries TRBV20-1 and TRBJ2-2; no clear D. The CDR3 runs 13 residues. Germline CDR1 reads DFQATT; CDR2 reads SNEGSKA (reference sequence). V was pared by 3 bases and J by 0 bases, with 5 bases between. CDR3 DNA, as far as it was read: TGCAGTGCTAGGGGCCCGAACACCGGGGAG. It translates to CSARGPNTGE. The complete CDR3 protein is CSARGPNTGELFF.

Note on this clone: The read gets to within 3 residues of the CDR3 end, and the germline J gene fills in the rest. The chain links TRBV14 to TRBJ2-1, with no clear D. Germline-derived CDR1 and CDR2 are SGHDN and FVKESK. The CDR3 loop spans 15 amino acids. Trimming cost V 1 base and J 7 bases, with 14 bases left between them. This CDR3 reads CASSQVGSVWNEQFF. The covered CDR3 bases are TGTGCCAGCAGCCAAGTTGGTTCAGTGTGGAATGAG.